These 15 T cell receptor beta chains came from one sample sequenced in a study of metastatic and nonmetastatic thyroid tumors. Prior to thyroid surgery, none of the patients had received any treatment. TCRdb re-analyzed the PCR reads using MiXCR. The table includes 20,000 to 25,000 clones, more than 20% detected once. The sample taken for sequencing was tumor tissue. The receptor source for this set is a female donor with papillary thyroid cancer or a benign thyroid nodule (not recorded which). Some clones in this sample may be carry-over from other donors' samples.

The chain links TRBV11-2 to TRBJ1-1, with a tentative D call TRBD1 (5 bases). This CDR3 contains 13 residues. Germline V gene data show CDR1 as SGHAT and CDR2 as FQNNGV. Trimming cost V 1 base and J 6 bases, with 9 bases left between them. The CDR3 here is CASSLAGGAEAFF. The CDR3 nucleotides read TGTGCCAGCAGCTTAGCTGGGGGGGCTGAAGCTTTCTTT.

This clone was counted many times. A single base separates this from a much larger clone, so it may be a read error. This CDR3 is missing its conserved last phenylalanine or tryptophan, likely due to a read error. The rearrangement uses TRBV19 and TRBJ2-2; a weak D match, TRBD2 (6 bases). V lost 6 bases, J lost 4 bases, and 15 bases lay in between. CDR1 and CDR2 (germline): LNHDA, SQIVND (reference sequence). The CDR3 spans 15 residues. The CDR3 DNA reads TGTGCCAGTAGAGGGGCTAGCGCTAGCACCGGGGAGCTGTTTTCT. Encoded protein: CASRGASASTGELFS.

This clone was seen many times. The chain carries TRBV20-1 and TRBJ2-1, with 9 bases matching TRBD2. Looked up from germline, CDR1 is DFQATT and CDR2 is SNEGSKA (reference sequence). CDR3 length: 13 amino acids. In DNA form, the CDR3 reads TGCAGCCTCGCGGTAGCGGGGGACAATGAGCAGTTCTTC. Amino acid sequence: CSLAVAGDNEQFF.

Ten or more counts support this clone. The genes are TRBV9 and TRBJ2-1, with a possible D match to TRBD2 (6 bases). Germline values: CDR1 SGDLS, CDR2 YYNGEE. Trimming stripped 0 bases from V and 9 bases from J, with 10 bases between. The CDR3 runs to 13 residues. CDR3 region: CASSVDRRGEQFF. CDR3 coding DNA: TGTGCCAGCAGCGTAGATCGGCGGGGTGAGCAGTTCTTC.

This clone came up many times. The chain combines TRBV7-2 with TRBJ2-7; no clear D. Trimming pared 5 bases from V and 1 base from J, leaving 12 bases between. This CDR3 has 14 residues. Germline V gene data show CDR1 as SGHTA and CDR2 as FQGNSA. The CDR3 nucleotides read TGTGCCAGCAGCCGACTGGGCCAGTCCTACGAGCAGTACTTC. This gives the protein CASSRLGQSYEQYF. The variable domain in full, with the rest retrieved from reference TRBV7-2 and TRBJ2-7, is GAGVSQSPSNKVTEKGKDVELRCDPISGHTALYWYRQSLGQGLEFLIYFQGNSAPDKSGLPSDRFSAERTGGSVSTLTIQRTQQEDSAVYLCASSRLGQSYEQYFGPGTRLTVT.

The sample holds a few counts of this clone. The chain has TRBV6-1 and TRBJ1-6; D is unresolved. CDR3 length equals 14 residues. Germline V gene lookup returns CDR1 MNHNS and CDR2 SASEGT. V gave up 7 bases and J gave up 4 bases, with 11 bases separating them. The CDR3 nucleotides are TGTGCCAGCATCGCCGGTCCGTATAATTCACCCCTCCACTTT. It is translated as CASIAGPYNSPLHF.

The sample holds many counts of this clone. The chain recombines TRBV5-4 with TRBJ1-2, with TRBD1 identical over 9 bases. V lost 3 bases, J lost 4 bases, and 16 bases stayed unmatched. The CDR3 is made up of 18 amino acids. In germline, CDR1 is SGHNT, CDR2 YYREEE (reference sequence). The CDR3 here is CASSSHTPVGQGAYGYTF. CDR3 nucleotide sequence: TGTGCCAGCAGCTCACATACACCGGTGGGACAGGGTGCCTATGGCTACACCTTC.

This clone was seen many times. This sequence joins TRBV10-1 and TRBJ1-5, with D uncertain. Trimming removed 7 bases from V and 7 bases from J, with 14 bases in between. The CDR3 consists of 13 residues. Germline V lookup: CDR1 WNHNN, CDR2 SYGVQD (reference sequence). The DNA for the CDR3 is TGCGCCAGCAATTTTAAGAGATCGCAGCCCCAGCATTTT. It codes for CASNFKRSQPQHF.

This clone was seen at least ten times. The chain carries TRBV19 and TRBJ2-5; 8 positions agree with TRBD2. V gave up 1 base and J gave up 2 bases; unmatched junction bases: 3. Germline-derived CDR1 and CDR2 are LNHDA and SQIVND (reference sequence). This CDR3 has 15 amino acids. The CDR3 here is CASSIGGRTQETQYF. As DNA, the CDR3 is TGTGCCAGTAGTATAGGCGGGAGGACTCAAGAGACCCAGTACTTC.

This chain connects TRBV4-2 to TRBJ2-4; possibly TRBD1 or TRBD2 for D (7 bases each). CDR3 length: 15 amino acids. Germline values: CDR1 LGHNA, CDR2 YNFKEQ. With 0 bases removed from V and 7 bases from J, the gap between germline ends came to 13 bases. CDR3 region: CASSQDRQGGNIQYF. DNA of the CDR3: TGTGCCAGCAGCCAAGATCGGCAGGGGGGGAACATTCAGTACTTC.

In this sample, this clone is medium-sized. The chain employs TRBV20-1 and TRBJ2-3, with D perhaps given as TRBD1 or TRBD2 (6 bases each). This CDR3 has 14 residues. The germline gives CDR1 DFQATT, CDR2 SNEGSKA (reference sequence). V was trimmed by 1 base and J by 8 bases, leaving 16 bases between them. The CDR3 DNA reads TGCAGTGCTAGAGGGCTAGCGACACAGGGTACGCAGTATTTT. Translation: CSARGLATQGTQYF.

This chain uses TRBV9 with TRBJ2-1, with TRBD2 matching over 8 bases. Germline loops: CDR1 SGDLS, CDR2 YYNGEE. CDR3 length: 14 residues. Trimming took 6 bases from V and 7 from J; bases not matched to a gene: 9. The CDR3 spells CASIQGLGENEQFF. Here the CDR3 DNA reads TGTGCCAGCATCCAGGGACTAGGTGAAAATGAGCAGTTCTTC.

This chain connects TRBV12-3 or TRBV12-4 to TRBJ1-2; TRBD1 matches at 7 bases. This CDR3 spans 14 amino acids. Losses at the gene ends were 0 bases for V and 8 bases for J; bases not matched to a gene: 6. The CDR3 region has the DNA TGTGCCAGCAGTTTAGCGCGACAGGGTGGCGGCTACACCTTC. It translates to CASSLARQGGGYTF.

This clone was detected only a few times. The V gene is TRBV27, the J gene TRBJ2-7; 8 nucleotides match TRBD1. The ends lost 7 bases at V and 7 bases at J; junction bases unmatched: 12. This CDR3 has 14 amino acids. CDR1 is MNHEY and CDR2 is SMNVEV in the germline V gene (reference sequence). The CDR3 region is CASKPGQEFVEQYF. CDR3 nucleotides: TGTGCCAGCAAACCGGGACAGGAGTTCGTAGAGCAGTACTTC.

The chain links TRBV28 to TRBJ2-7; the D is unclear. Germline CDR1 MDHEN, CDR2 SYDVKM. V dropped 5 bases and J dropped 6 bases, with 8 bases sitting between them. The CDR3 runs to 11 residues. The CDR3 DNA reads TGTGCCAGCAGTCGCGGCTTCGAGCAGTACTTC. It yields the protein CASSRGFEQYF.